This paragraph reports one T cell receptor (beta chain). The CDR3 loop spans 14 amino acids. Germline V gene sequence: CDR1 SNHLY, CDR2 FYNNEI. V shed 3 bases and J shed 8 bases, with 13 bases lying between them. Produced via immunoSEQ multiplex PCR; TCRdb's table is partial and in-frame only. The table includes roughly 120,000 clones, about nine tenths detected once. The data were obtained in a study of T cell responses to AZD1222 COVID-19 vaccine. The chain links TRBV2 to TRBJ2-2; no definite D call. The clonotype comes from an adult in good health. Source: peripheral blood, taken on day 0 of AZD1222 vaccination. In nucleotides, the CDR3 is TGTGCCAGCAGTGATGATAGAGGCAAGGGGGAGCTGTTTTTT. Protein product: CASSDDRGKGELFF.